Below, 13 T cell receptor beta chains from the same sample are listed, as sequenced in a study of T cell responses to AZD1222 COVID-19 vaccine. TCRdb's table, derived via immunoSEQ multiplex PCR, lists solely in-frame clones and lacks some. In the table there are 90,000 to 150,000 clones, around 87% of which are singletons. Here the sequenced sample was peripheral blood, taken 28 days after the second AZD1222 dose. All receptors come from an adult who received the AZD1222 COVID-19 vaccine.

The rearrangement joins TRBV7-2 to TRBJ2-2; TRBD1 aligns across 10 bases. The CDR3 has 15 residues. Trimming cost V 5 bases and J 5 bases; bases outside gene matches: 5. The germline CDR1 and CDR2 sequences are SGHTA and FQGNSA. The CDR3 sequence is CASSQTGGETGELFF. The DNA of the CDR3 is TGTGCCAGCAGCCAGACAGGGGGCGAGACCGGGGAGCTGTTTTTT.

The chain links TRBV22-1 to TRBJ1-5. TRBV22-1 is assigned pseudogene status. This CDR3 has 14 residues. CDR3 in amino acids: CPGTMGSRNQPQHF. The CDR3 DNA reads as TGTCCTGGGACCATGGGTTCGCGCAATCAGCCCCAGCATTTT.

CDR3 in amino acids: CALGRWGSEGYTF. CDR3 sequence (DNA): TGTGCGTTAGGGAGGTGGGGATCGGAGGGCTACACCTTC. The V and J genes are TRBV28 and TRBJ1-2; D is undetermined. CDR1 and CDR2 (germline): MDHEN, SYDVKM. This CDR3 comprises 13 residues.

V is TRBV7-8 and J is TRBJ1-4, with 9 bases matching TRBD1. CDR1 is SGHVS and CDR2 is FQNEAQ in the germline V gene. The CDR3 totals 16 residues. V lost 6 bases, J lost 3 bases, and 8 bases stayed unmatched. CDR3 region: CASSQDRGRPNEKLFF. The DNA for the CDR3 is TGTGCCAGCAGTCAGGACAGGGGTCGGCCTAATGAAAAACTGTTTTTT.

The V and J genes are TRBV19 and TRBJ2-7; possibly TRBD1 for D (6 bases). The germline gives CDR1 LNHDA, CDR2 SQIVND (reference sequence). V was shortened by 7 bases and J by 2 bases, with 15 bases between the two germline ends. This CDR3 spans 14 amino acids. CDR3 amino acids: CASTGRDKTYEQYF. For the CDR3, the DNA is TGTGCCAGTACCGGCCGGGACAAAACCTACGAGCAGTACTTC.

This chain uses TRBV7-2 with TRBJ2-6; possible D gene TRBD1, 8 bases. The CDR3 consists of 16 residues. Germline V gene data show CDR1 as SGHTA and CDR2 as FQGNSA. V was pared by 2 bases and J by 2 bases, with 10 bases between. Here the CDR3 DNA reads TGTGCCAGCAGCTTAACAGGGGGGGCTGGGGCCAACGTCCTGACTTTC. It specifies CASSLTGGAGANVLTF. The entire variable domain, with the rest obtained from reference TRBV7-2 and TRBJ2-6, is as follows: GAGVSQSPSNKVTEKGKDVELRCDPISGHTALYWYRQSLGQGLEFLIYFQGNSAPDKSGLPSDRFSAERTGGSVSTLTIQRTQQEDSAVYLCASSLTGGAGANVLTFGAGSRLTVL.

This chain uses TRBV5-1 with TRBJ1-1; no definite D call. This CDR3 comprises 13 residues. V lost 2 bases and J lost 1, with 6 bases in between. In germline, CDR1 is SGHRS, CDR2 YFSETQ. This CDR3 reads CASSLAANTEAFF. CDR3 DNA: TGCGCCAGCAGCTTAGCGGCGAACACTGAAGCTTTCTTT. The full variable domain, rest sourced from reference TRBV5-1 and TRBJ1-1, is KAGVTQTPRYLIKTRGQQVTLSCSPISGHRSVSWYQQTPGQGLQFLFEYFSETQRNKGNFPGRFSGRQFSNSRSEMNVSTLELGDSALYLCASSLAANTEAFFGQGTRLTVV.

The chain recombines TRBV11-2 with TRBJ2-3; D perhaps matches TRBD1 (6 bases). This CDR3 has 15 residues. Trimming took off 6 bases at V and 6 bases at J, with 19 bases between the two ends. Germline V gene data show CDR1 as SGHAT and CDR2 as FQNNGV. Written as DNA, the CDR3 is TGTGCCAGCAGTATGACCGGGACACCACCGGATACGCAGTATTTT. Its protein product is CASSMTGTPPDTQYF.

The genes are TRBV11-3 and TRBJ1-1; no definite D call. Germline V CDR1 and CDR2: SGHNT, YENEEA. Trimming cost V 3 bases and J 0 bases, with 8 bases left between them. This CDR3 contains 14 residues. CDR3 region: CASSFEQLNTEAFF. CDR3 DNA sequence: TGTGCCAGCAGCTTCGAACAGTTGAACACTGAAGCTTTCTTT.

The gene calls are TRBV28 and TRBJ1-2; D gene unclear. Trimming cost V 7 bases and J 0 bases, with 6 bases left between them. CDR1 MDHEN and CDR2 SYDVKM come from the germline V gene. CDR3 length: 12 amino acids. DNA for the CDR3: TGTGCCAGCAAGGAATCTAACTATGGCTACACCTTC. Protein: CASKESNYGYTF.

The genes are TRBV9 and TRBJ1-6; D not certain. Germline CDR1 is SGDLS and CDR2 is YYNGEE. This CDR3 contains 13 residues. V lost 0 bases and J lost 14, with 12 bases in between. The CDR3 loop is CASSVGTASALHF. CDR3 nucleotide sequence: TGTGCCAGCAGCGTAGGGACCGCCTCGGCCCTCCACTTT.

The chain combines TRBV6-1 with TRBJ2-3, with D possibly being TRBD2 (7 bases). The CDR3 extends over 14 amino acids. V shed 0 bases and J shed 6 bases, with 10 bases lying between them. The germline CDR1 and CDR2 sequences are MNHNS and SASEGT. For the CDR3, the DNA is TGTGCCAGCAGTGAAGCAGGGGGGGCCGATACGCAGTATTTT. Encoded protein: CASSEAGGADTQYF.

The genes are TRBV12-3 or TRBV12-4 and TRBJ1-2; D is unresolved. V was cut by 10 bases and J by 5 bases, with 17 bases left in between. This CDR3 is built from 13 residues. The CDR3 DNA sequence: TGTGCCACCTGGGCGGGGTACGGATATGGCTACACCTTC. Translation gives CATWAGYGYGYTF.